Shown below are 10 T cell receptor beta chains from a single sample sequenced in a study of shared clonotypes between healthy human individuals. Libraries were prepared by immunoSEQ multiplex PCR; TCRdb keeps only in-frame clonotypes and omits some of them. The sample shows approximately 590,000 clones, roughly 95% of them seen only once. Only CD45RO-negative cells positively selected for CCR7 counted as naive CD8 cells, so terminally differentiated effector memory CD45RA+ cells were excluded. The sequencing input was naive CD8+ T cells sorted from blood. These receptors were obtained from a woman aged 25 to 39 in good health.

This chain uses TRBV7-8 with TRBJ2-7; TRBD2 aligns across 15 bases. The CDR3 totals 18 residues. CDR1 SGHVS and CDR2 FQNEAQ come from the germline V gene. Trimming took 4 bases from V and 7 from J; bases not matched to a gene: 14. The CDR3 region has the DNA TGTGCCAGCAGCTACGGACTAGCGGGAGGGGTTTCACTACAAGAGCAGTACTTC. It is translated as CASSYGLAGGVSLQEQYF.

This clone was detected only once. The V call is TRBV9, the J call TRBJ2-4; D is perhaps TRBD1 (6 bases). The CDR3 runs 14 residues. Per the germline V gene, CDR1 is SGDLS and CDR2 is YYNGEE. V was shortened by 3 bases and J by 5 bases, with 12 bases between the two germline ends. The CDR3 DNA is TGTGCCAGCAGCGGGAGGAAGGGGGAAAACATTCAGTACTTC. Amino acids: CASSGRKGENIQYF.

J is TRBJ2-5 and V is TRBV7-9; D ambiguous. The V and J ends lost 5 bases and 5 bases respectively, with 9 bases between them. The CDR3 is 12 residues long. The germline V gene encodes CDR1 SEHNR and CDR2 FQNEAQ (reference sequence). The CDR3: CASSADPETQYF. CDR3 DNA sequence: TGTGCCAGCAGCGCCGACCCCGAGACCCAGTACTTC.

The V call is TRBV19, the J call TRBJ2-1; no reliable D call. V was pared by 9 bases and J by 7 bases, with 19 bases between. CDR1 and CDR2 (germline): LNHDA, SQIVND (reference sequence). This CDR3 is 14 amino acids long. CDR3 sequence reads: CASRPLLGYNEQFF. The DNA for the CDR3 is TGTGCCAGCCGACCCTTACTGGGTTATAATGAGCAGTTCTTC.

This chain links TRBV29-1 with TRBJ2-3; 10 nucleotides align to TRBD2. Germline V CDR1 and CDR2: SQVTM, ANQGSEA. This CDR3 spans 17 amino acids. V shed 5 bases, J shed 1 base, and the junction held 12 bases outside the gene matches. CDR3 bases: TGCAGCGTTTTTGAACTAGCGGGGCCGTGGGGCACAGATACGCAGTATTTT. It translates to CSVFELAGPWGTDTQYF.

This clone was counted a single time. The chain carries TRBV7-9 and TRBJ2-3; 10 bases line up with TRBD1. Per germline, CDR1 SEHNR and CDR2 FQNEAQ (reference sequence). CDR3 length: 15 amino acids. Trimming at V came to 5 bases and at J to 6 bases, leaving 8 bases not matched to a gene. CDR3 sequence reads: CASSETGGERDTQYF. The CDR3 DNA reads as TGTGCCAGCAGCGAGACAGGGGGCGAAAGGGATACGCAGTATTTT. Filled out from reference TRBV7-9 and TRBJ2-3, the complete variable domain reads DTGVSQNPRHKITKRGQNVTFRCDPISEHNRLYWYRQTLGQGPEFLTYFQNEAQLEKSRLLSDRFSAERPKGSFSTLEIQRTEQGDSAMYLCASSETGGERDTQYFGPGTRLTVL.

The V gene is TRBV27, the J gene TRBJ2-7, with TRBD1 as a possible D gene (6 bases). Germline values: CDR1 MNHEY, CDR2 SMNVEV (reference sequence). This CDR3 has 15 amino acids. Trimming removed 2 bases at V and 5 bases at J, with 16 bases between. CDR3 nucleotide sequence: TGTGCCAGCAGTTTACAGGGGCCCTTTAACCACGAGCAGTACTTC. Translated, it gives CASSLQGPFNHEQYF.

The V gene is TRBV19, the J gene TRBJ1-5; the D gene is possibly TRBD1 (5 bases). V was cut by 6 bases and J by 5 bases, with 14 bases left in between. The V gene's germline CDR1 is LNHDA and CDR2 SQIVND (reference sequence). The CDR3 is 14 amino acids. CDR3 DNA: TGTGCCAGTAGAAGGGAGCAGGGTGATCAGCCCCAGCATTTT. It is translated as CASRREQGDQPQHF.

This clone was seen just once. The CDR3 reads CASSLASGHEQYF. The CDR3 coding sequence is TGCGCCAGCAGCTTGGCCTCCGGCCACGAGCAGTACTTC. The chain combines TRBV5-1 with TRBJ2-7; D gene uncertain. CDR1 is SGHRS and CDR2 is YFSETQ in the germline V gene. This CDR3 spans 13 amino acids. The V gene lost 0 bases and the J gene lost 5 bases, with 9 bases spanning the gap.

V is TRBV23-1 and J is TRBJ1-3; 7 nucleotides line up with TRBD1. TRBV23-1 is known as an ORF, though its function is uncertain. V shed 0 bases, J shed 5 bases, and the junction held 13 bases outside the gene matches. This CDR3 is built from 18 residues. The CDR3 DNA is TGCGCCAGCAGTCAATCGCTACGCGACAGGGATCATCGAAACACCATATATTTT. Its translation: CASSQSLRDRDHRNTIYF.